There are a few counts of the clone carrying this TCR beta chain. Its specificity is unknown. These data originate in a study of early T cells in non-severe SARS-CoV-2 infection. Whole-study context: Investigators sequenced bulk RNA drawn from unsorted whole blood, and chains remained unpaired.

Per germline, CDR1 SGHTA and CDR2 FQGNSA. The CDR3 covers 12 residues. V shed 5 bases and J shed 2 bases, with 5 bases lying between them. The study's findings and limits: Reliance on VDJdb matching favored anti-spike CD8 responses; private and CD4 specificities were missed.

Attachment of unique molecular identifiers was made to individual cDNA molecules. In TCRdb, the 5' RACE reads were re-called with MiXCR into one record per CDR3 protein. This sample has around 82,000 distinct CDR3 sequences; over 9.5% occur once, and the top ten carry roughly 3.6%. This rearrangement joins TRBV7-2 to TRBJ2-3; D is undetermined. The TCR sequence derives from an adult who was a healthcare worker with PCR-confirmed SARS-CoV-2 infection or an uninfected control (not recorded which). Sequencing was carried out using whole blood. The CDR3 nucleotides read TGTGCCAGCAGCCTTTTCACAGATACGCAGTATTTT. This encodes CASSLFTDTQYF.